This is a list of T cell receptor beta chains from one sample in a study of long-term antiretroviral therapy in people with HIV. This table comes from immunoSEQ multiplex PCR, and its TCRdb copy is limited to in-frame clones, with some not included. The sample has over 14,000 clones, 77% seen once. The starting material was unsorted PBMCs, obtained 1.3 years before starting antiretroviral therapy. Receptors originate from a man between 35 and 55 years old with HIV. Both conserved end residues are trimmed from each CDR3. Clone size is stated in some rows and not others, as once, few, many or a class when expanded.

>TRBV5-4|TRBJ1-4|-
ASSPGQTSSEKLF
>TRBV14|TRBJ1-2|-
ASSPLLGRGYGYT
>TRBV14|TRBJ1-2|once
ASSHSAGLFGYT
>TRBV11-2|TRBJ2-5|-
ASSKRQGSQETQY
>TRBV5-1|TRBJ1-2|-
ASTRDSLAYGYT
>TRBV12-5|TRBJ2-1|-
ASVSSGGARNEQF
>TRBV6-1|TRBJ1-5|-
ASSTGLVSNQPQH
>TRBV4-1|TRBJ1-4|-
ASSHPQDSTNEKLF
>TRBV27|TRBJ1-4|-
ASSLGNSGNEKLF
>TRBV9|TRBJ2-2|-
ASSVGAGGPDTGELF
>TRBV13|TRBJ2-1|-
ASSLGWGNEQF
>TRBV10-2|TRBJ2-1|-
ASNGLTYNEQF
>TRBV27|TRBJ2-5|-
ASSLLRGETQY
>TRBV5-1|TRBJ2-7|-
ASSYDGTYEQY
>TRBV21-1|TRBJ2-3|-
ASSKEVAGGRTDTQY
>TRBV5-4|TRBJ2-7|-
ASSFSGQGGYEQY
>TRBV14|TRBJ2-4|-
ASSQARAAFAKNIQY
>TRBV6-5|TRBJ1-3|-
ASSYDPGQGNTIY
>TRBV5-5|TRBJ2-3|-
ASSLEWSTDTQY
>TRBV7-2|TRBJ1-5|few
ASSLQGGNQPQH
>TRBV2|TRBJ1-4|-
ASSGQGNEKLF
>TRBV27|TRBJ1-3|few
ASSFRSSGNTIY
>TRBV5-1|TRBJ2-1|-
ASTRTSGFEQF
>TRBV7-9|TRBJ1-5|-
ASTHTPRCIQPQH
>TRBV7-2|TRBJ2-7|-
ASSLGLPADEQY
>TRBV9|TRBJ2-7|once
ASSVDGSSSYEQY
>TRBV4-1|TRBJ1-6|-
ASSQVLQGGSSYNSPLH
>TRBV13|TRBJ1-3|-
ASSSRRTGNTIY
>TRBV6-7|TRBJ1-6|-
ASSYPTGLSPLH
>TRBV5-8|TRBJ2-7|-
ASSLFQAFSYEQY
>TRBV12-5|TRBJ1-6|few
ASGLGNSPLH
>TRBV19|TRBJ2-1|-
ASSIELAGRYEQF
>TRBV11-2|TRBJ1-2|-
ASSLGPKGYGYT
>TRBV11-3|TRBJ2-2|few
ASSLGSLDSTGELF
>TRBV10-1|TRBJ2-7|-
ASSEAPGVNEQY
>TRBV6-6|TRBJ1-1|-
ASFSTRWTEAF
>TRBV5-1|TRBJ1-6|-
ASSLVPEGYNSPLH
>TRBV7-9|TRBJ1-3|-
ASSRYYPFGGLGNTIY
>TRBV5-1|TRBJ2-7|-
ASSHGDGEQY
>TRBV29-1|TRBJ2-7|once
SGGGQGPQY
>TRBV10-3|TRBJ2-7|-
AISSGTGHSYEQY
>TRBV15|TRBJ2-7|large
ATSNGLAGSYEQY
>TRBV6-6|TRBJ1-3|-
ASTSQGLSGNTIY
>TRBV18|TRBJ2-7|-
ASSPGGYEQY